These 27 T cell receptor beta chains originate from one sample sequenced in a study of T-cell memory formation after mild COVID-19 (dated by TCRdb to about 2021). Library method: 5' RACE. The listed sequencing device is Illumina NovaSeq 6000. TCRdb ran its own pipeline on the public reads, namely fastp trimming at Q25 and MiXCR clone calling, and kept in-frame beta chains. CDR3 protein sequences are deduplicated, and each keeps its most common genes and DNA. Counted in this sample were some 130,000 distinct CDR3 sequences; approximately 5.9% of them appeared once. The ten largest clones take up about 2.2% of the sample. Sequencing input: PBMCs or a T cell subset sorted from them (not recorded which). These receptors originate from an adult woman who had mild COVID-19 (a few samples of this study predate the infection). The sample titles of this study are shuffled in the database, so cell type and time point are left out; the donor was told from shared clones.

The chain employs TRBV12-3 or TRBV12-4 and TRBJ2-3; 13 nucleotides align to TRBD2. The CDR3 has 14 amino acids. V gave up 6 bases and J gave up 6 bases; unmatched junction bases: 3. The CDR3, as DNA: TGTGCCAGCAGGACTAGCGGGGGGTATGATACGCAGTATTTT. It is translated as CASRTSGGYDTQYF.

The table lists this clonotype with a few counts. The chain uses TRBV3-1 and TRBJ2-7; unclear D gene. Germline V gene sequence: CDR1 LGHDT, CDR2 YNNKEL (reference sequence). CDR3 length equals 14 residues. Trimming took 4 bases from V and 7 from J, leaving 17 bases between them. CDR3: CASSRRTASEEQYF. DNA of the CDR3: TGTGCCAGCAGCCGGCGGACGGCCTCCGAAGAGCAGTACTTC.

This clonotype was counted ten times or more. CDR3 sequence (DNA): TGCAGCGTGGAGGCCACAGGGGCGAGGGAGCAGTACTTC. Translated: CSVEATGAREQYF. V and J are TRBV29-1 and TRBJ2-7; 7 bases line up with TRBD1. The germline V gene has CDR1 SQVTM and CDR2 ANQGSEA. V was clipped by 6 bases and J by 7 bases; unmatched bases: 12. The CDR3 spans 13 residues.

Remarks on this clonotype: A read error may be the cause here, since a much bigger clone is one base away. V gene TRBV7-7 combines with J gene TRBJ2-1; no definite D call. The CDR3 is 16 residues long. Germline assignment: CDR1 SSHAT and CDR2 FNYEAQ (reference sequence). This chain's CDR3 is CASSPGAFSSFNEQFF. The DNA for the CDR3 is TGTGCTAGCAGTCCGGGCGCATTTAGCTCCTTCAATGAGCAGTTCTTC.

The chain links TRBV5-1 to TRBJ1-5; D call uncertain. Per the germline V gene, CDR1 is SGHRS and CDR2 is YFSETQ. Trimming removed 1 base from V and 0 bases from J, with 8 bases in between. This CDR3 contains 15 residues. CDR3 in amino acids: CASSLNGNSNQPQHF. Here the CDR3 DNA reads TGCGCCAGCAGCTTGAACGGGAATAGCAATCAGCCCCAGCATTTT.

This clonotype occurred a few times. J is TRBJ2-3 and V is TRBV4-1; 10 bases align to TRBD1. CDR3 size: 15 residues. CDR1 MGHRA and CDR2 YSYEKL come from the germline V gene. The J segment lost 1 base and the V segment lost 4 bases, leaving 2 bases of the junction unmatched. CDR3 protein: CASSLDRGGTDTQYF. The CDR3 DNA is TGCGCCAGCAGCCTGGACAGGGGGGGCACAGATACGCAGTATTTT.

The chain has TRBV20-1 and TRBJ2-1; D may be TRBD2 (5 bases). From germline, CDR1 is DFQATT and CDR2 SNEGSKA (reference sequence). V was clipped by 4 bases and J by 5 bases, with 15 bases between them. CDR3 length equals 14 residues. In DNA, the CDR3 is TGCAGTGCTAAACTCGGTAGCGCGGACAATGAGCAGTTCTTC. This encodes CSAKLGSADNEQFF.

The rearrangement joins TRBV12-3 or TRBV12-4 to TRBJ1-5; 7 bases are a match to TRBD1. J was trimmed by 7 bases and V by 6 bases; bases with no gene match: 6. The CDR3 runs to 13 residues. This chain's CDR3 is CASSEGQWQPQHF. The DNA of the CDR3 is TGTGCCAGCAGCGAGGGACAGTGGCAGCCCCAGCATTTT.

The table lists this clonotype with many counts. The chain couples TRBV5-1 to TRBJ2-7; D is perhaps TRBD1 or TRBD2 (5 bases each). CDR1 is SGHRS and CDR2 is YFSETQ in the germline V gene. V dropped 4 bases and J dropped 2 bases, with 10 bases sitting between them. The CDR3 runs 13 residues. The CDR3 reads CASSEGTAYEQYF. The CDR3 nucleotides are TGCGCCAGCAGCGAGGGGACGGCCTACGAGCAGTACTTC. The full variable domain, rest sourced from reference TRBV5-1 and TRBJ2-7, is KAGVTQTPRYLIKTRGQQVTLSCSPISGHRSVSWYQQTPGQGLQFLFEYFSETQRNKGNFPGRFSGRQFSNSRSEMNVSTLELGDSALYLCASSEGTAYEQYFGPGTRLTVT.

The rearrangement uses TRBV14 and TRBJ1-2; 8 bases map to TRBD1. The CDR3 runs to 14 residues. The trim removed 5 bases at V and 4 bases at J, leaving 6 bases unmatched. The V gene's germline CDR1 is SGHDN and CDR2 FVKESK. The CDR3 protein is CASSSQGAFYGYTF. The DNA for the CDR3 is TGTGCCAGCAGCTCCCAGGGGGCATTCTATGGCTACACCTTC. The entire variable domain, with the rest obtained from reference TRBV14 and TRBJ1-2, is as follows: EAGVTQFPSHSVIEKGQTVTLRCDPISGHDNLYWYRRVMGKEIKFLLHFVKESKQDESGMPNNRFLAERTGGTYSTLKVQPAELEDSGVYFCASSSQGAFYGYTFGSGTRLTVV.

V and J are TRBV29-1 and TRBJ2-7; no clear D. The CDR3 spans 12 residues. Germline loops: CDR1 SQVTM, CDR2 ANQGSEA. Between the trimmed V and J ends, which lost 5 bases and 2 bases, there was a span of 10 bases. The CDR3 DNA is TGCAGCGTTATGGGCAACACCTACGAGCAGTACTTC. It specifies CSVMGNTYEQYF.

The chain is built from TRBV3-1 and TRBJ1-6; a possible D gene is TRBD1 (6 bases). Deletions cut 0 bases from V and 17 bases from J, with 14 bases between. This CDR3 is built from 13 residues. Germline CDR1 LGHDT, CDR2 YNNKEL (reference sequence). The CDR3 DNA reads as TGTGCCAGCAGCCAAGATTTGAGGACAGTAGTCCACTTT. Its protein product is CASSQDLRTVVHF. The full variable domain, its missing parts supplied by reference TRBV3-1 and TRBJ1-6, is DTAVSQTPKYLVTQMGNDKSIKCEQNLGHDTMYWYKQDSKKFLKIMFSYNNKELIINETVPNRFSPKSPDKAHLNLHINSLELGDSAVYFCASSQDLRTVVHFGNGTRLTVT.

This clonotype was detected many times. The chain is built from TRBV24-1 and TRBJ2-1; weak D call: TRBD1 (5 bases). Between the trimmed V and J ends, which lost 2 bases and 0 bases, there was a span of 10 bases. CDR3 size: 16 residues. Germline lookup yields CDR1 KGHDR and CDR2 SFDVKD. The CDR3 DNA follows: TGTGCCACCAGTGATTCAAAGGGGATCTCCTACAATGAGCAGTTCTTC. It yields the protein CATSDSKGISYNEQFF.

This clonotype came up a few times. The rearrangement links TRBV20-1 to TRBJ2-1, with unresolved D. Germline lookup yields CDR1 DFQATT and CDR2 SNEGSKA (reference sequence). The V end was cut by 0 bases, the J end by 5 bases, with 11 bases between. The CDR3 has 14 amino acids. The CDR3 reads CSARDWRNHNEQFF. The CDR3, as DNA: TGCAGTGCTAGAGATTGGAGAAATCACAATGAGCAGTTCTTC.

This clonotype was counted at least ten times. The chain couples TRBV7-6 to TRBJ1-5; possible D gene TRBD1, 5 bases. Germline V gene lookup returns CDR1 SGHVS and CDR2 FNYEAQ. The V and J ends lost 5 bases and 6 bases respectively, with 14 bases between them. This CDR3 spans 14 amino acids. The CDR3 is CASSPGLYGQPQHF. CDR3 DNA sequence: TGTGCCAGCAGCCCAGGGTTGTACGGTCAGCCCCAGCATTTT. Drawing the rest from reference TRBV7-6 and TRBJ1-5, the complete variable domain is GAGVSQSPRYKVTKRGQDVALRCDPISGHVSLYWYRQALGQGPEFLTYFNYEAQQDKSGLPNDRFSAERPEGSISTLTIQRTEQRDSAMYRCASSPGLYGQPQHFGDGTRLSIL.

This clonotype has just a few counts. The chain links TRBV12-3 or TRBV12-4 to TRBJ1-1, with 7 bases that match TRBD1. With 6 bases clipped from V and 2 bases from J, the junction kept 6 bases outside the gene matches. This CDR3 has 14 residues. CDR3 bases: TGTGCCAGCAGACCATCAGGGGGTAACACTGAAGCTTTCTTT. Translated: CASRPSGGNTEAFF.

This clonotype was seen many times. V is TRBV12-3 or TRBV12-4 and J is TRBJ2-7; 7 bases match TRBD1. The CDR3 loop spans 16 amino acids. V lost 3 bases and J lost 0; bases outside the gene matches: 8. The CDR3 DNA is TGTGCCAGCAGTTTCTGGACAGGTTCGAGCTCCTACGAGCAGTACTTC. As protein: CASSFWTGSSSYEQYF.

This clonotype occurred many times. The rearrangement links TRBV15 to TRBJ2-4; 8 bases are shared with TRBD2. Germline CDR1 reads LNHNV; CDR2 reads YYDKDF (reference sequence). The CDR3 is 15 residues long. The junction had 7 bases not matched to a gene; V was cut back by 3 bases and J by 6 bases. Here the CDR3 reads CATSSRREAVNIQYF. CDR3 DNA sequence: TGTGCCACCAGCAGCCGGCGGGAGGCTGTAAACATTCAGTACTTC.

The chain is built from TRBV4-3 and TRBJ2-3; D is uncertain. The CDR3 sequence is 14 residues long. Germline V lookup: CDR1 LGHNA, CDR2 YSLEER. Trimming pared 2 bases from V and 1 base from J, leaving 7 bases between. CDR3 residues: CASSQHHRTDTQYF. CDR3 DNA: TGCGCCAGCAGCCAACACCATCGCACAGATACGCAGTATTTT.

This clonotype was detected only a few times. The CDR3 is CATSDSERTRRFF. CDR3 nucleotide sequence: TGTGCCACCAGTGATTCCGAGCGGACCCGGAGATTCTTC. The chain employs TRBV24-1 and TRBJ2-1; maybe TRBD2 (5 bases). Germline V gives CDR1 KGHDR, CDR2 SFDVKD. V dropped 2 bases and J dropped 16 bases, with 17 bases sitting between them. CDR3 length: 13 amino acids.

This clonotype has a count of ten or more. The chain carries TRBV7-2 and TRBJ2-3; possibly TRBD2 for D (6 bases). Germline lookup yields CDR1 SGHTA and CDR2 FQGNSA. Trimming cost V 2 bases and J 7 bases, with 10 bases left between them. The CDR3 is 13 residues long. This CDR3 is CASSLPGGHTQYF. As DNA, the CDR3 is TGTGCCAGCAGCTTACCCGGGGGACATACGCAGTATTTT.

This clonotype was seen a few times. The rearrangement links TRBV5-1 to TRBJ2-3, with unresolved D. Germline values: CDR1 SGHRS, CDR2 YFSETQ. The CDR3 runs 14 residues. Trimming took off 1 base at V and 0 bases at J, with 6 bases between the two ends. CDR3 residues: CASSLSTSTDTQYF. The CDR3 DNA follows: TGCGCCAGCAGCTTGTCGACTAGCACAGATACGCAGTATTTT.

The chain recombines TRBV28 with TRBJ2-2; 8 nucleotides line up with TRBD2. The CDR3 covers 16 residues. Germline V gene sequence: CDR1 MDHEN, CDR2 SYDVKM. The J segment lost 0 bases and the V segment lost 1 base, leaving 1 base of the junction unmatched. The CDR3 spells CASSLFSGTNTGELFF. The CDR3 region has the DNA TGTGCCAGCAGTTTATTTAGCGGGACGAACACCGGGGAGCTGTTTTTT.

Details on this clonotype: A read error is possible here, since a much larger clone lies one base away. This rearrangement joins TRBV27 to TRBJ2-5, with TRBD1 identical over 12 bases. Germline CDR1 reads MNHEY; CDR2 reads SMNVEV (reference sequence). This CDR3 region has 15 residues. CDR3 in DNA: TGTGCCATCAGTTTAGGGACAGGGGGCGGAGAGACCCAGTACTTC. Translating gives CAISLGTGGGETQYF.

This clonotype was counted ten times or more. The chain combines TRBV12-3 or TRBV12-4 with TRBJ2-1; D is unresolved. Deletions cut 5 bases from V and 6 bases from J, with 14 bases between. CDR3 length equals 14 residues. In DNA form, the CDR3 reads TGTGCCAGCAGTGCCCACAACCCCGGCAATGAGCAGTTCTTC. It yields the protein CASSAHNPGNEQFF.

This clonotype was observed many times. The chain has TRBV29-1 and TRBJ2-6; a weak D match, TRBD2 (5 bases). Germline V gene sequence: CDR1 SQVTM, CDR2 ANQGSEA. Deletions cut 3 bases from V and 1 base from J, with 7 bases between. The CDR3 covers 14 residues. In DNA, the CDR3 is TGCAGCGTTGACGGGGAGTCTGGGGCCAACGTCCTGACTTTC. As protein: CSVDGESGANVLTF.

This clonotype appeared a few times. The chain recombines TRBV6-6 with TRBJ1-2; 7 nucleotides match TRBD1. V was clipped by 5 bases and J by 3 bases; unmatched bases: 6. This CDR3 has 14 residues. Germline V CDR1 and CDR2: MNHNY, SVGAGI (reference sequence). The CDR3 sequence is CASSQTGWDYGYTF. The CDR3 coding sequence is TGTGCCAGCAGTCAGACAGGGTGGGACTATGGCTACACCTTC.